This T cell receptor beta chain was identified during a study of monozygotic twins with inflammatory bowel disease. Study results and limitations: IBD patients shared fewer clonotypes with others than healthy twins, especially with disease activity. Patient repertoires may carry noise from differing immunosuppressive treatments.

CDR3 length: 21 residues. CDR1 and CDR2 from the germline V gene are SGDLS and YYNGEE. UMIs incorporating a 6-nucleotide sample barcode were appended by means of template switching. TCRdb reprocessed the 5' RACE reads; each CDR3 protein has one entry and no DNA is given. The sample has roughly 150,000 distinct CDR3 sequences. For this clonotype: Its antigen is as yet unknown.

The receptor was derived from a human donor with ulcerative colitis or Crohn's disease, or a healthy co-twin of an affected twin (not recorded which). Sequencing was performed on blood. The genes are TRBV9 and TRBJ2-1; the D gene TCRdb calls, TRBD2, cannot be checked with no DNA. The CDR3 sequence: CASSVATGLAGLLRSYNEQFF. The full variable domain, its missing parts supplied by reference TRBV9 and TRBJ2-1, is DSGVTQTPKHLITATGQRVTLRCSPRSGDLSVYWYQQSLDQGLQFLIQYYNGEERAKGNILERFSAQQFPDLHSELNLSSLELGDSALYFCASSVATGLAGLLRSYNEQFFGPGTRLTVL.